The clone carrying this T cell receptor (beta chain) was seen a handful of times. Study processing details: Amplification of reference gene primers provided the estimated nucleated cell counts. Sequenced by immunoSEQ multiplex PCR; TCRdb stores in-frame clones only, minus some. Clone size and V and J calls were adopted from that table, with D and trimming inferred from the DNA. The repertoire consists of about 230,000 clones, with 75% to 90% occurring once and the leading ten covering roughly 27%. The record originates from a study of blood T cell repertoires in COVID-19. About the study: The United States, Italy and Spain provided the acute and convalescent COVID-19 samples.

The junction had 3 bases not matched to a gene; V was cut back by 1 base and J by 0 bases. This CDR3 spans 17 amino acids. The germline V gene has CDR1 KGHSH and CDR2 LQKENI. This sequence was found in a man aged 35-49 years with acute or convalescent COVID-19. The sequencing input was peripheral blood. V usage is TRBV18 and J usage is TRBJ2-2; 9 positions agree with TRBD1. The CDR3 sequence: CASSPLQGASNTGELFF. The CDR3 nucleotides are TGTGCCAGCTCACCACTACAGGGGGCGTCGAACACCGGGGAGCTGTTTTTT.